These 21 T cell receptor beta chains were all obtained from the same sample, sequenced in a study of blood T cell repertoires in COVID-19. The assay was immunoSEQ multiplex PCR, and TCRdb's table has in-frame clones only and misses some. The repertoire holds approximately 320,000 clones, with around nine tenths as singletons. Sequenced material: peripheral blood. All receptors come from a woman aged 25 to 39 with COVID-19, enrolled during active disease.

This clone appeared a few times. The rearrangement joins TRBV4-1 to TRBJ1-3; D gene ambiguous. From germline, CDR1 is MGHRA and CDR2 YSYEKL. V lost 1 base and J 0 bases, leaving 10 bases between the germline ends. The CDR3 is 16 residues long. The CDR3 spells CASSQGLETSGNTIYF. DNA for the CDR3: TGCGCCAGCAGCCAAGGATTAGAAACCTCTGGAAACACCATATATTTT.

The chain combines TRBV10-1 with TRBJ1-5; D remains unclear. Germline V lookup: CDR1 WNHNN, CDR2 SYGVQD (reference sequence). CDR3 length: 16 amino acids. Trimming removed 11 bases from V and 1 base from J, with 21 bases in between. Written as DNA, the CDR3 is TGCGCCCGGGTCACCTCGGGATTACTGAGCAATCAGCCCCAGCATTTT. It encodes CARVTSGLLSNQPQHF.

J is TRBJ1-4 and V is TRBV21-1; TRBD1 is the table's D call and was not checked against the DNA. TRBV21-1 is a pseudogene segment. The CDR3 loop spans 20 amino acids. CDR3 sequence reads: CASSKLGSTGENSTNEKLFF. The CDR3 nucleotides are TGTGCCAGCAGCAAACTGGGTTCGACAGGAGAGAACAGTACGAATGAAAAACTGTTTTTT.

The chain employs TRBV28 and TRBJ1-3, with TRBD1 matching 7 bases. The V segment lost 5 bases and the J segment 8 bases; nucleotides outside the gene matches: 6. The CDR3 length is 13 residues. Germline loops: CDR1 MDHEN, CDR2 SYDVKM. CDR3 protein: CASSRYRGYTIYF. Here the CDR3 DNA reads TGTGCCAGCAGTCGATACAGGGGTTACACCATATATTTT.

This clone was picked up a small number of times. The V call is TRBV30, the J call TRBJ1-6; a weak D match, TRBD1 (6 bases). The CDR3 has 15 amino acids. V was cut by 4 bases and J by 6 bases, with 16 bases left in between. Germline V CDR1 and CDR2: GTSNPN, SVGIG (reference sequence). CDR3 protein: CAWKGRGVGNSPLHF. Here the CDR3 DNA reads TGTGCCTGGAAAGGCAGGGGAGTCGGTAATTCACCCCTCCACTTT. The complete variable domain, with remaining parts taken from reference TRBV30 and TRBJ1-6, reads SQTIHQWPATLVQPVGSPLSLECTVEGTSNPNLYWYRQAAGRGLQLLFYSVGIGQISSEVPQNLSASRPQDRQFILSSKKLLLSDSGFYLCAWKGRGVGNSPLHFGNGTRLTVT.

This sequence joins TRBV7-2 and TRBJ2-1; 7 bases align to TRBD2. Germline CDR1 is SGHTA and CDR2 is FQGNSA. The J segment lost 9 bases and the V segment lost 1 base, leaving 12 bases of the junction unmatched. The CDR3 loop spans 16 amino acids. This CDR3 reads CASSLGPGLRRSEQFF. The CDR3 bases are TGTGCCAGCAGCTTAGGACCGGGACTACGAAGAAGTGAGCAGTTCTTC.

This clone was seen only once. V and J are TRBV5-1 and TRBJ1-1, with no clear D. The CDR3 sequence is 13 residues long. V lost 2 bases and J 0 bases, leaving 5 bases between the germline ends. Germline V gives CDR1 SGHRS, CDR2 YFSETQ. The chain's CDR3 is CASSFDMNTEAFF. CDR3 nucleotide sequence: TGCGCCAGCAGCTTTGACATGAACACTGAAGCTTTCTTT. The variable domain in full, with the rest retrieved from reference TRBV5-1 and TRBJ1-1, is KAGVTQTPRYLIKTRGQQVTLSCSPISGHRSVSWYQQTPGQGLQFLFEYFSETQRNKGNFPGRFSGRQFSNSRSEMNVSTLELGDSALYLCASSFDMNTEAFFGQGTRLTVV.

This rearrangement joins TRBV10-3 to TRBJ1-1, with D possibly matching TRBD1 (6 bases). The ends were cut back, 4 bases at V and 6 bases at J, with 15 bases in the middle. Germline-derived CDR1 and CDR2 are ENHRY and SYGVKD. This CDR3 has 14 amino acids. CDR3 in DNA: TGTGCCATCAGTGTAGGGGGAATGAGGGCTGAAGCTTTCTTT. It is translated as CAISVGGMRAEAFF.

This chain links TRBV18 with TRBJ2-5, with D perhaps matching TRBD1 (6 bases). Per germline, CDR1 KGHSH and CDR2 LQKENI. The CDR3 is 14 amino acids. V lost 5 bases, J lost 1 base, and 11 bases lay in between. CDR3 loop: CASSSTGSQETQYF. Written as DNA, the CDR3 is TGTGCCAGCTCATCGACAGGCTCCCAAGAGACCCAGTACTTC.

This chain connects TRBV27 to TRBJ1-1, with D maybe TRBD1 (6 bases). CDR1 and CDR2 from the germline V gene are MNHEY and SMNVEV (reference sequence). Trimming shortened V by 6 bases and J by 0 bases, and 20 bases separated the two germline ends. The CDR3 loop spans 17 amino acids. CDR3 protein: CASSPPPRDTLNTEAFF. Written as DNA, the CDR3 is TGTGCCAGCAGCCCACCGCCCAGGGACACTTTGAACACTGAAGCTTTCTTT.

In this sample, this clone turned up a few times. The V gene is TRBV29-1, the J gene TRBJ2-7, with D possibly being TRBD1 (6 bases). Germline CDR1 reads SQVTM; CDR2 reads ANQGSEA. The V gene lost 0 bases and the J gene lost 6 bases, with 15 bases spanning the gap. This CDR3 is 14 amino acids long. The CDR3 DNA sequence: TGCAGCGTTGAAGAAGGGGCAGGGGAAAGCGAGCAGTACTTC. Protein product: CSVEEGAGESEQYF.

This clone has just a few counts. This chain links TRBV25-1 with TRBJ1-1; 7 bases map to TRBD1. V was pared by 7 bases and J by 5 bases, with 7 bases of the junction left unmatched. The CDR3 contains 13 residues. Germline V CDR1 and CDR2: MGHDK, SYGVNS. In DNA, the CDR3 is TGTGCCAGCACCGACAGGGTGGGTACTGAAGCTTTCTTT. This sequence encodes CASTDRVGTEAFF.

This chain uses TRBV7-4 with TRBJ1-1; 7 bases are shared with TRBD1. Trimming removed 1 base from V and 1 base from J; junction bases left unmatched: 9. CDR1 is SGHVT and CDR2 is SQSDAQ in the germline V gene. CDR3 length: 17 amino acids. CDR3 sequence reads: CASSLGGGRFKNTEAFF. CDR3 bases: TGTGCCAGCAGCTTAGGAGGGGGCCGATTTAAGAACACTGAAGCTTTCTTT.

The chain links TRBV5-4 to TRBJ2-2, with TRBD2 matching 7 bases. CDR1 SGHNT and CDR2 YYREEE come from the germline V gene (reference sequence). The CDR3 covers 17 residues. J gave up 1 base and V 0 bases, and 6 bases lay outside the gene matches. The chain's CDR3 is CASSLGLAALNTGELFF. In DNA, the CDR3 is TGTGCCAGCAGCTTGGGGCTAGCGGCATTGAACACCGGGGAGCTGTTTTTT.

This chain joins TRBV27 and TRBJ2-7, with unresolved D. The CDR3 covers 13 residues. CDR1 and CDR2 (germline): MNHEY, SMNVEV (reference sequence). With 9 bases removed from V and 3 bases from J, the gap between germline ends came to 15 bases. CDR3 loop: CASRRYADYEQYF. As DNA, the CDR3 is TGTGCCAGTCGGAGATACGCGGACTACGAGCAGTACTTC.

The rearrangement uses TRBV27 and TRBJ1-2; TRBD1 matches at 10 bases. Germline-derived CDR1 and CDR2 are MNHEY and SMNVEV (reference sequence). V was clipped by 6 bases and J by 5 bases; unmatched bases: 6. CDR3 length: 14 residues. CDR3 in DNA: TGTGCCAGCAGGGACCCGGGACAGGGGTATGGCTACACCTTC. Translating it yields CASRDPGQGYGYTF.

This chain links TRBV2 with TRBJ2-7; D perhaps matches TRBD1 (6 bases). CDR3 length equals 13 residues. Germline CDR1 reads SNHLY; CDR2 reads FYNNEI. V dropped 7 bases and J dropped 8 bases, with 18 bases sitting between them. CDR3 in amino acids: CASTASDRTKQYF. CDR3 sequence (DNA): TGTGCCAGCACCGCCTCGGACAGAACCAAGCAGTACTTC. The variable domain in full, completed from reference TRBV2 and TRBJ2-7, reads EPEVTQTPSHQVTQMGQEVILRCVPISNHLYFYWYRQILGQKVEFLVSFYNNEISEKSEIFDDQFSVERPDGSNFTLKIRSTKLEDSAMYFCASTASDRTKQYFGPGTRLTVT.

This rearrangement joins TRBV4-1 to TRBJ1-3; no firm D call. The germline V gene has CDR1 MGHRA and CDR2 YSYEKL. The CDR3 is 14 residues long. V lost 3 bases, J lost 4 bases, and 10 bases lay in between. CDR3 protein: CASSHPPRGNTIYF. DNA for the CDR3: TGCGCCAGCAGCCATCCTCCTCGGGGAAACACCATATATTTT.

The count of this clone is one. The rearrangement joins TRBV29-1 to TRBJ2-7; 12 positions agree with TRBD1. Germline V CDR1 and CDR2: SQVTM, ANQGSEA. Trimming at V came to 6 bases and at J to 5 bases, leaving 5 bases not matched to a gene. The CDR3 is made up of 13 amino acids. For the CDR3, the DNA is TGCAGCGTCAGGGACAGGGGGCTCCACGAGCAGTACTTC. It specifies CSVRDRGLHEQYF.

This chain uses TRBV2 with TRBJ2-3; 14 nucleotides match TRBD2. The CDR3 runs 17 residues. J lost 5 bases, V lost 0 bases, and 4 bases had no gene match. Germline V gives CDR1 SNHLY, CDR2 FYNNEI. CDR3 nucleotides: TGTGCCAGCAGTGAAGCGGGACTAGCGGGGGATCAAGATACGCAGTATTTT. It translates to CASSEAGLAGDQDTQYF.

The CDR3 protein is CASSFGRAEQYF. The CDR3 nucleotides read TGCGCCAGCAGCTTCGGGAGGGCCGAGCAGTACTTC. The V gene is TRBV5-1, the J gene TRBJ2-7; 8 bases align to TRBD2. This CDR3 has 12 amino acids. V shed 2 bases and J 6 bases; nucleotides not matched to a gene: 1. The germline V gene encodes CDR1 SGHRS and CDR2 YFSETQ.